The 5 T cell receptor beta chains reported below all come from one sample, sequenced in a study of cytomegalovirus exposure and HLA in healthy donors (TCRdb year 2017). Libraries were made using the immunoSEQ multiplex PCR assay. A mixture of 60 forward primers for TCR Vbeta segments and 13 reverse primers for TCR Jbeta segments was used in the multiplex PCR. As stored in TCRdb, this immuneACCESS dataset retains in-frame rearrangements with V and J assigned. A fraction of the clones does not appear; measured against another copy, unresolved V genes explain less than half of the discrepancy, and the remainder lacks a known reason. The sample table holds some 70,000 clones, of which about 81% were seen once. Jointly, the top ten make up 2% to 2.5% of the sample. Sequenced material: PBMCs. All receptors derive from a woman aged 50 to 60 in good health and CMV-seronegative.

This sequence joins TRBV5-1 and TRBJ2-5; 10 positions agree with TRBD1. Germline V gene data show CDR1 as SGHRS and CDR2 as YFSETQ. V was pared by 2 bases and J by 5 bases, with 3 bases of the junction left unmatched. There are 14 residues in the CDR3. The CDR3 protein is CASSFGQGEETQYF. CDR3 coding DNA: TGCGCCAGCAGCTTCGGACAGGGGGAGGAGACCCAGTACTTC.

The chain couples TRBV7-6 to TRBJ2-1, with 10 positions matching TRBD2. The CDR3 spans 17 residues. With V trimmed by 5 bases and J by 6 bases, 13 bases remained unmatched. Germline values: CDR1 SGHVS, CDR2 FNYEAQ. CDR3 coding DNA: TGTGCCAGCAGCGTCATTAATAAGGTAGCGGGAGGCAATGAGCAGTTCTTC. It encodes CASSVINKVAGGNEQFF.

This chain links TRBV7-9 with TRBJ1-4; TRBD1 might be the D (5 bases). Germline CDR1 is SEHNR and CDR2 is FQNEAQ (reference sequence). V was cut by 5 bases and J by 5 bases, with 21 bases left in between. The length of the CDR3 is 17 residues. CDR3 protein: CASSTFGAGDANEKLFF. DNA for the CDR3: TGTGCCAGCAGCACATTTGGCGCGGGGGACGCAAATGAAAAACTGTTTTTT.

V gene TRBV10-3 combines with J gene TRBJ2-1; perhaps TRBD1 as D (6 bases). Trimming pared 5 bases from V and 5 bases from J, leaving 10 bases between. The germline V gene encodes CDR1 ENHRY and CDR2 SYGVKD. The CDR3 spans 13 residues. The CDR3, as DNA: TGTGCCATCAGTCCAGGGGCCAACAATGAGCAGTTCTTC. This codes for CAISPGANNEQFF.

This clone was picked up one time. The chain uses TRBV5-1 and TRBJ1-2, with D tentatively TRBD1 (5 bases). Germline CDR1 SGHRS, CDR2 YFSETQ. The CDR3 loop spans 13 amino acids. V lost 4 bases to trimming and J lost 1 base, with 8 bases between them. CDR3 in DNA: TGCGCCAGCAGCGCGGACAATAACTATGGCTACACCTTC. Translating gives CASSADNNYGYTF. The complete variable domain, with remaining parts taken from reference TRBV5-1 and TRBJ1-2, reads KAGVTQTPRYLIKTRGQQVTLSCSPISGHRSVSWYQQTPGQGLQFLFEYFSETQRNKGNFPGRFSGRQFSNSRSEMNVSTLELGDSALYLCASSADNNYGYTFGSGTRLTVV.